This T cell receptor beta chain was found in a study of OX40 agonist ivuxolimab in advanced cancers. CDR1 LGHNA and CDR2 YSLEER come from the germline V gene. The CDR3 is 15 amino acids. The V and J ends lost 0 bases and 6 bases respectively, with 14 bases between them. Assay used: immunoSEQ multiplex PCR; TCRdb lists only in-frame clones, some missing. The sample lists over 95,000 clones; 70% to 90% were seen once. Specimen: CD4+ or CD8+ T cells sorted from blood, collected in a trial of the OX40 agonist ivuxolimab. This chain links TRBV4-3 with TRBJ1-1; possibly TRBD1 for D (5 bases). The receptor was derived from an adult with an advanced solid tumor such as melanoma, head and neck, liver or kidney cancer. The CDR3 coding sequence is TGCGCCAGCAGCCAAGAGGGTAGGAGGGACCCTGAAGCTTTCTTT. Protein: CASSQEGRRDPEAFF.